The next 6 T cell receptor beta chains were all read from a single sample in a study of T-cell memory formation after mild COVID-19. TCRdb fed the 5' RACE reads into MiXCR, producing one record per CDR3 protein. This table has hundreds of thousands of distinct CDR3 sequences, roughly 15% appearing once. The sequenced sample consisted of PBMCs or a T cell subset sorted from them (not recorded which). The receptors derive from a young man who had mild COVID-19 (a few samples of this study predate the infection). Cell type and time point are not known.

This clonotype was observed a handful of times. CDR3 residues: CASSPNPPGAAIPGTQYF. Written as DNA, the CDR3 is TGTGCCAGCAGCCCAAACCCCCCAGGAGCGGCGATCCCGGGTACGCAGTATTTT. The chain joins TRBV6-2 or TRBV6-3 to TRBJ2-3; maybe TRBD2 (5 bases). The CDR3 has 18 amino acids. CDR1 is MNHEY and CDR2 is SVGEGT in the germline V gene. V lost 6 bases and J lost 8, with 30 bases in between.

The J gene is TRBJ1-1, the V gene TRBV5-4, with D tentatively TRBD1 (6 bases). Germline CDR1 SGHNT, CDR2 YYREEE (reference sequence). The ends were cut back, 2 bases at V and 7 bases at J, with 15 bases in the middle. CDR3 length: 14 residues. The chain's CDR3 is CASSLPSGGGEAFF. CDR3 nucleotide sequence: TGTGCCAGCAGCTTACCGTCGGGGGGCGGTGAAGCTTTCTTT.

In its sample, this clonotype was seen many times. The chain recombines TRBV7-6 with TRBJ2-1; TRBD1 agrees at 10 bases. The V and J ends lost 3 bases and 7 bases, in that order; junction bases with no gene match: 12. Germline V gene sequence: CDR1 SGHVS, CDR2 FNYEAQ. This CDR3 region has 17 residues. CDR3 protein: CASSFYAGTGAGNEQFF. CDR3 sequence (DNA): TGTGCCAGCAGCTTCTATGCCGGGACAGGGGCAGGGAATGAGCAGTTCTTC.

The chain recombines TRBV5-1 with TRBJ1-1; no definite D call. The germline V and J ends were trimmed by 4 bases and 1 base, with 14 bases remaining between them. This CDR3 spans 15 amino acids. Germline CDR1 and CDR2: SGHRS and YFSETQ. The CDR3 loop is CASSSLGPKNTEAFF. The CDR3 DNA sequence: TGCGCCAGCAGCAGCCTCGGACCCAAGAACACTGAAGCTTTCTTT.

This clonotype was counted ten times or more. The chain links TRBV5-5 to TRBJ2-6, with TRBD1 identical over 8 bases. Germline CDR1 is SGHKS and CDR2 is YYEKEE (reference sequence). The V segment lost 4 bases and the J segment 1 base; nucleotides outside the gene matches: 16. There are 20 residues in the CDR3. CDR3 in amino acids: CASSVVPGQASRSGANVLTF. CDR3 nucleotide sequence: TGTGCCAGCAGCGTCGTCCCGGGACAGGCTTCAAGGTCTGGGGCCAACGTCCTGACTTTC.

The V gene is TRBV3-1, the J gene TRBJ1-1, with TRBD1 as a possible D gene (5 bases). V lost 0 bases and J 4 bases, leaving 9 bases between the germline ends. Germline-derived CDR1 and CDR2 are LGHDT and YNNKEL (reference sequence). This CDR3 is 14 amino acids long. Here the CDR3 reads CASSQDRVSTEAFF. Written as DNA, the CDR3 is TGTGCCAGCAGCCAAGACAGGGTATCCACTGAAGCTTTCTTT. Variable domain in full (rest from reference TRBV3-1 and TRBJ1-1): DTAVSQTPKYLVTQMGNDKSIKCEQNLGHDTMYWYKQDSKKFLKIMFSYNNKELIINETVPNRFSPKSPDKAHLNLHINSLELGDSAVYFCASSQDRVSTEAFFGQGTRLTVV.